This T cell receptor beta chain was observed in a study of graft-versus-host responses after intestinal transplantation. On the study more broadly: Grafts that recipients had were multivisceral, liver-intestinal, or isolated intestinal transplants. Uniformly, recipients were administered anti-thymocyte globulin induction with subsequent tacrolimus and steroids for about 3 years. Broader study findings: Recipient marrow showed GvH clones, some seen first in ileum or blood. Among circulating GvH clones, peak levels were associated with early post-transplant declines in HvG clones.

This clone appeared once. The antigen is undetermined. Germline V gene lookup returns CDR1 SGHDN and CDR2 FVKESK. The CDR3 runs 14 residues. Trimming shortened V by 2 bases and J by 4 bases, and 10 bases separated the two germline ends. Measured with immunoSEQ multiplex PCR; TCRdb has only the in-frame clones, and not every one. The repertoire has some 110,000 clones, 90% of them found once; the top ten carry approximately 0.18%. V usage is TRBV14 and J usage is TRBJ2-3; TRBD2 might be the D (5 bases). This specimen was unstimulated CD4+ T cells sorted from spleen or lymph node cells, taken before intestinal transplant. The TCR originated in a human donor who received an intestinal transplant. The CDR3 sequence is CASSQMEAPDTQYF. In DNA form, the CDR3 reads TGTGCCAGCAGCCAAATGGAGGCTCCAGATACGCAGTATTTT.